The clone carrying this TCR beta chain was recorded a few times. Its target is unknown. The data stem from a study of CD8+ T cells in alopecia areata. Study context: It was oral tofacitinib, at 5 to 10 mg twice daily, that treated patients received.

As the sequencing template, cDNA was produced by extracting RNA and reverse transcribing it. Data came from immunoSEQ multiplex PCR; TCRdb stores just in-frame clones and leaves some out. The table includes 200,000 to 250,000 clones, over 60% detected once. Treatment indicated: oral pan-JAK inhibitor, 5-10 mg twice daily. Trimming shortened V by 5 bases and J by 4 bases, and 8 bases separated the two germline ends. Germline lookup yields CDR1 SGHAT and CDR2 FQNNGV. There are 12 residues in the CDR3. Study findings and constraints: In scalp and blood, many expanded lesional clones persisted during tofacitinib. Alopecia totalis/universalis scalp especially showed more expanded CD8+ clones than normal scalp.

The TCR comes from a human donor with alopecia areata. The V and J genes are TRBV11-2 and TRBJ1-2, with D unclear. Sequenced here: CD4+ T cells sorted from blood, sampled at approximately week 42, from a patient treated with tofacitinib. The CDR3 nucleotides are TGTGCCAGCAGCGAGACCGGCTATGGCTACACCTTC. Translation gives CASSETGYGYTF.